A single sample is the source of the 24 T cell receptor beta chains below, sequenced in a study of blood T cell repertoires in COVID-19 (dated by TCRdb to the early 2020s). Library method: the immunoSEQ multiplex PCR assay. As stored in TCRdb, this immuneACCESS dataset retains in-frame rearrangements with V and J assigned. A fraction of the clones does not appear; measured against another copy, unresolved V genes explain less than half of the discrepancy, and the remainder lacks a known reason. The sample table holds about 270,000 clones, of which approximately 91% were seen once. About 2% of the sample is in the top ten clones. Sequencing was performed on PBMCs or T cells enriched from blood (not recorded which). Receptor source: a woman aged 40-49 years with acute COVID-19.

The chain combines TRBV11-2 with TRBJ2-1; 9 bases align to TRBD2. V shed 8 bases and J 4 bases; nucleotides not matched to a gene: 6. Germline CDR1 SGHAT, CDR2 FQNNGV. This CDR3 contains 14 residues. As DNA, the CDR3 is TGTGCCAGCGCGGCGCGGGAGGGATACAATGAGCAGTTCTTC. Translating it yields CASAAREGYNEQFF.

This rearrangement joins TRBV7-6 to TRBJ2-7; unclear D gene. The germline V gene has CDR1 SGHVS and CDR2 FNYEAQ. V lost 1 base and J 4 bases, leaving 8 bases between the germline ends. CDR3 length: 13 amino acids. The CDR3 region is CASSLGLLYEQYF. In DNA form, the CDR3 reads TGTGCCAGCAGCTTAGGGCTCCTGTACGAGCAGTACTTC.

The chain combines TRBV9 with TRBJ2-1; D possibly corresponds to TRBD2 (6 bases). CDR1 is SGDLS and CDR2 is YYNGEE in the germline V gene. Trimming stripped 1 base from V and 8 bases from J, with 16 bases between. This CDR3 comprises 15 residues. The CDR3 sequence is CASSVSAGSGDEQFF. Here the CDR3 DNA reads TGTGCCAGCAGCGTATCGGCGGGAAGTGGGGATGAGCAGTTCTTC.

CDR3 coding DNA: TGTGCCAGCAGCGGGACTAGCGGGAGGACGTACAATGAGCAGTTCTTC. It encodes CASSGTSGRTYNEQFF. The chain recombines TRBV7-9 with TRBJ2-1, with TRBD2 identical over 15 bases. Per germline, CDR1 SEHNR and CDR2 FQNEAQ (reference sequence). With 5 bases clipped from V and 4 bases from J, the junction kept 3 bases outside the gene matches. The CDR3 is 16 residues long.

V is TRBV5-1 and J is TRBJ2-7, with TRBD2 matching 7 bases. The V gene's germline CDR1 is SGHRS and CDR2 YFSETQ. Trimming at V came to 2 bases and at J to 1 base, leaving 3 bases not matched to a gene. This CDR3 region has 14 residues. DNA of the CDR3: TGCGCCAGCAGCTTTCGGGGGGTATCCTACGAGCAGTACTTC. Translated, it gives CASSFRGVSYEQYF. The full variable domain, its missing parts supplied by reference TRBV5-1 and TRBJ2-7, is KAGVTQTPRYLIKTRGQQVTLSCSPISGHRSVSWYQQTPGQGLQFLFEYFSETQRNKGNFPGRFSGRQFSNSRSEMNVSTLELGDSALYLCASSFRGVSYEQYFGPGTRLTVT.

The chain has TRBV9 and TRBJ2-7; 14 nucleotides match TRBD2. V shed 3 bases, J shed 3 bases, and the junction held 2 bases outside the gene matches. Germline V gene sequence: CDR1 SGDLS, CDR2 YYNGEE. The CDR3 covers 15 residues. The CDR3 spells CASSGGLAGDYEQYF. In DNA, the CDR3 is TGTGCCAGCAGCGGGGGACTAGCGGGAGACTACGAGCAGTACTTC.

The chain is built from TRBV15 and TRBJ1-1, with TRBD1 as a possible D gene (5 bases). The CDR3 has 13 residues. The V end was cut by 5 bases, the J end by 11 bases, with 18 bases between. CDR1 and CDR2 from the germline V gene are LNHNV and YYDKDF (reference sequence). The CDR3 bases are TGTGCCACCAGCCTCGACGGGCAGGGAAGGGCTTTCTTT. Translation gives CATSLDGQGRAFF.

The chain combines TRBV28 with TRBJ2-7; the match to TRBD2 covers 7 bases. J gave up 2 bases and V 6 bases, and 7 bases lay outside the gene matches. This CDR3 has 14 residues. Germline V lookup: CDR1 MDHEN, CDR2 SYDVKM. CDR3 region: CASSPAGETYEQYF. The DNA for the CDR3 is TGTGCCAGCAGCCCGGCGGGAGAGACCTACGAGCAGTACTTC.

The chain carries TRBV4-3 and TRBJ2-1; TRBD1 aligns across 9 bases. After removal of 3 bases from V and 5 bases from J, the junction contained 5 bases not matched to a gene. The CDR3 consists of 15 residues. CDR1 is LGHNA and CDR2 is YSLEER in the germline V gene. CDR3 amino acids: CASSQGDREDNEQFF. CDR3 DNA: TGCGCCAGCAGCCAGGGGGACAGGGAGGACAATGAGCAGTTCTTC.

The rearrangement links TRBV3-1 (or the pseudogene TRBV3-2) to TRBJ1-6; TRBD1 might be the D (5 bases). In germline, CDR1 is LGHDT, CDR2 YNNKEL (reference sequence). Trimming shortened V by 0 bases and J by 7 bases, and 13 bases separated the two germline ends. The CDR3 is made up of 16 amino acids. In DNA, the CDR3 is TGTGCCAGCAGCCAAGACCAAGGGGTGACGAATTCACCCCTCCACTTT. Protein product: CASSQDQGVTNSPLHF.

The rearrangement links TRBV28 to TRBJ1-5, with TRBD1 matching over 7 bases. The V and J ends lost 3 bases and 3 bases, in that order; junction bases with no gene match: 11. Germline lookup yields CDR1 MDHEN and CDR2 SYDVKM. The CDR3 spans 17 residues. CDR3 region: CASSFRRDSRSNQPQHF. The DNA of the CDR3 is TGTGCCAGCAGTTTCCGAAGGGACAGTCGGTCCAATCAGCCCCAGCATTTT.

The V gene is TRBV7-8, the J gene TRBJ1-1; TRBD1 aligns across 12 bases. The germline CDR1 and CDR2 sequences are SGHVS and FQNEAQ. The CDR3 consists of 16 residues. The junction had 8 bases not matched to a gene; V was cut back by 5 bases and J by 4 bases. This CDR3 is CASSAGTGGAGTEAFF. For the CDR3, the DNA is TGTGCCAGCAGCGCCGGGACAGGGGGCGCGGGCACTGAAGCTTTCTTT.

The chain has TRBV11-2 and TRBJ2-1, with 9 bases that match TRBD2. After removal of 0 bases from V and 10 bases from J, the junction contained 10 bases not matched to a gene. The V gene's germline CDR1 is SGHAT and CDR2 FQNNGV. This CDR3 contains 16 residues. The CDR3 here is CASSLDGGGRVDEQFF. CDR3 DNA: TGTGCCAGCAGCTTAGATGGAGGCGGGAGGGTCGACGAGCAGTTCTTC.

CDR3 amino acids: CASSLSGVTNEKLFF. The CDR3 coding sequence is TGTGCCAGCAGCTTATCGGGGGTAACTAATGAAAAACTGTTTTTT. The chain employs TRBV7-6 and TRBJ1-4; possibly TRBD1 for D (5 bases). This CDR3 is 15 amino acids long. V lost 2 bases and J lost 1, with 8 bases in between. Germline V CDR1 and CDR2: SGHVS, FNYEAQ. Full variable domain (remainder filled in from reference TRBV7-6 and TRBJ1-4): GAGVSQSPRYKVTKRGQDVALRCDPISGHVSLYWYRQALGQGPEFLTYFNYEAQQDKSGLPNDRFSAERPEGSISTLTIQRTEQRDSAMYRCASSLSGVTNEKLFFGSGTQLSVL.

This chain uses TRBV30 with TRBJ2-7, with D unclear. The germline gives CDR1 GTSNPN, CDR2 SVGIG (reference sequence). The CDR3 spans 11 residues. The germline V and J ends were trimmed by 2 bases and 6 bases, with 8 bases remaining between them. CDR3 loop: CAWSIGREQYF. The CDR3 DNA follows: TGTGCCTGGAGTATCGGTCGCGAGCAGTACTTC.

The chain has TRBV15 and TRBJ1-5; D not resolved. This CDR3 spans 15 amino acids. V lost 1 base to trimming and J lost 0 bases, with 7 bases between them. The germline gives CDR1 LNHNV, CDR2 YYDKDF (reference sequence). The CDR3 DNA follows: TGTGCCACCAGCAGAGTCGCGGATAGCAATCAGCCCCAGCATTTT. It encodes CATSRVADSNQPQHF.

The V gene is TRBV28, the J gene TRBJ1-4; a weak D match, TRBD1 (5 bases). Germline CDR1 is MDHEN and CDR2 is SYDVKM. The germline V and J ends were trimmed by 2 bases and 6 bases, with 10 bases remaining between them. This CDR3 has 14 residues. The CDR3 region is CASSLRSQDEKLFF. CDR3 nucleotide sequence: TGTGCCAGCAGTTTAAGGTCACAGGATGAAAAACTGTTTTTT.

This rearrangement joins TRBV27 to TRBJ1-5; maybe TRBD1 (5 bases). This CDR3 is built from 13 residues. The germline V and J ends were trimmed by 5 bases and 9 bases, with 14 bases remaining between them. The germline V gene encodes CDR1 MNHEY and CDR2 SMNVEV (reference sequence). DNA for the CDR3: TGTGCCAGCAGTCAGACGACAGTGATGCCCCAGCATTTT. It yields the protein CASSQTTVMPQHF.

V and J are TRBV20-1 and TRBJ1-5, with D tentatively TRBD1 (6 bases). The CDR3 runs 18 residues. Trimming took 3 bases from V and 4 from J, leaving 25 bases between them. CDR1 DFQATT and CDR2 SNEGSKA come from the germline V gene (reference sequence). CDR3 sequence reads: CSASVGRGILLRNQPQHF. Written as DNA, the CDR3 is TGCAGTGCTAGTGTCGGCAGGGGAATCCTCTTAAGGAATCAGCCCCAGCATTTT.

V and J are TRBV4-1 and TRBJ2-2, with 14 bases lining up with TRBD2. Trimming removed 1 base from V and 2 bases from J; junction bases left unmatched: 3. The CDR3 spans 18 residues. Germline values: CDR1 MGHRA, CDR2 YSYEKL. The CDR3 is CASSQGGLAGANTGELFF. The CDR3 bases are TGCGCCAGCAGCCAAGGGGGACTAGCGGGGGCCAACACCGGGGAGCTGTTTTTT.

The V and J genes are TRBV5-1 and TRBJ2-3, with 7 bases lining up with TRBD1. This CDR3 spans 14 amino acids. Germline lookup yields CDR1 SGHRS and CDR2 YFSETQ. After removal of 4 bases from V and 0 bases from J, the junction contained 2 bases not matched to a gene. The CDR3 here is CASSRDSSTDTQYF. The CDR3 nucleotides read TGCGCCAGCAGCAGGGACAGTAGCACAGATACGCAGTATTTT.

V usage is TRBV5-8 and J usage is TRBJ2-5, with a weak D call TRBD2 (5 bases). Germline V gene sequence: CDR1 SGHTS, CDR2 YDEGEE. The CDR3 extends over 14 amino acids. Deletions cut 3 bases from V and 2 bases from J, with 11 bases between. The CDR3 DNA follows: TGTGCCAGCAGCTCAGGACTGAGTCAAGAGACCCAGTACTTC. It specifies CASSSGLSQETQYF.

The chain joins TRBV18 to TRBJ2-3; 7 nucleotides line up with TRBD1. Germline V gene sequence: CDR1 KGHSH, CDR2 LQKENI. The CDR3 runs 16 residues. J was trimmed by 3 bases and V by 1 base; bases with no gene match: 7. The DNA of the CDR3 is TGTGCCAGCTCACCACAATATAGGGGGCTTACAGATACGCAGTATTTT. It translates to CASSPQYRGLTDTQYF.

The chain recombines TRBV21-1 with TRBJ1-5. TRBV21-1 is a documented pseudogene. The CDR3 has 15 residues. The CDR3 sequence: CARGGGKSSNQPQHF. CDR3 nucleotide sequence: TGTGCCAGGGGGGGAGGGAAGAGTAGCAATCAGCCCCAGCATTTT.